This passage covers 18 T cell receptor beta chains from one sample sequenced in a study of cytomegalovirus exposure and HLA in healthy donors. The PCR employed 60 Vbeta primers together with 13 Jbeta primers. Assay: immunoSEQ multiplex PCR; the TCRdb copy retains only in-frame clones and omits some. Of about 160,000 clones listed, about four fifths are singletons. Input material: PBMCs. Receptors were obtained from a man aged 45-60 years in good health and CMV-seropositive.

The chain is built from TRBV10-3 and TRBJ2-7, with 7 bases fitting TRBD2. V was clipped by 4 bases and J by 3 bases; unmatched bases: 6. The CDR3 totals 14 residues. Germline V CDR1 and CDR2: ENHRY, SYGVKD. The CDR3 spells CAISGLSSGYEQYF. Here the CDR3 DNA reads TGTGCCATCAGTGGGCTTTCTAGCGGCTACGAGCAGTACTTC.

V gene TRBV28 combines with J gene TRBJ2-1; 10 nucleotides agree with TRBD2. This CDR3 is built from 21 residues. Germline loops: CDR1 MDHEN, CDR2 SYDVKM. V shed 8 bases and J 0 bases; nucleotides not matched to a gene: 22. This CDR3 reads CASPPLPPGTSERGSYNEQFF. The CDR3 bases are TGTGCCAGCCCACCTCTCCCTCCCGGGACTAGCGAGAGAGGCTCCTACAATGAGCAGTTCTTC.

The chain uses TRBV5-1 and TRBJ1-4, with TRBD1 matching over 7 bases. Germline values: CDR1 SGHRS, CDR2 YFSETQ. Unmatched junction bases numbered 9, after V lost 3 bases and J lost 7 bases. The length of the CDR3 is 15 residues. CDR3 DNA: TGCGCCAGCAGCTCCGAGGACAGGCCTAGTGAAAAACTGTTTTTT. Translation: CASSSEDRPSEKLFF.

The gene calls are TRBV29-1 and TRBJ2-4; tentative D call: TRBD2 (6 bases). V lost 3 bases, J lost 7 bases, and 16 bases lay in between. The CDR3 extends over 14 amino acids. Germline V gene sequence: CDR1 SQVTM, CDR2 ANQGSEA. CDR3 DNA: TGCAGCGTTGATAAGGCGGGAATGGGGAACATTCAGTACTTC. Its translation: CSVDKAGMGNIQYF. Supplemented by reference TRBV29-1 and TRBJ2-4, the full variable domain reads SAVISQKPSRDICQRGTSLTIQCQVDSQVTMMFWYRQQPGQSLTLIATANQGSEATYESGFVIDKFPISRPNLTFSTLTVSNMSPEDSSIYLCSVDKAGMGNIQYFGAGTRLSVL.

CDR3: CASSASEDRVFNEQFF. In DNA form, the CDR3 reads TGTGCCAGCAGTGCTTCGGAGGACAGGGTTTTCAATGAGCAGTTCTTC. The gene calls are TRBV28 and TRBJ2-1, with TRBD1 matching over 8 bases. Trimming at V came to 5 bases and at J to 6 bases, leaving 12 bases not matched to a gene. Germline CDR1 and CDR2: MDHEN and SYDVKM. The CDR3 is 16 amino acids.

The gene calls are TRBV11-2 and TRBJ2-7, with 11 bases matching TRBD1. J lost 6 bases, V lost 5 bases, and 6 bases had no gene match. The germline V gene encodes CDR1 SGHAT and CDR2 FQNNGV. The CDR3 covers 14 residues. The CDR3 DNA is TGTGCCAGCAGCGCCGGGACAGGGGGGCTCGAGCAGTACTTC. This translates into CASSAGTGGLEQYF.

This chain connects TRBV28 to TRBJ2-7; 7 positions agree with TRBD2. Per the germline V gene, CDR1 is MDHEN and CDR2 is SYDVKM. The CDR3 length is 15 residues. The trim removed 6 bases at V and 0 bases at J, leaving 8 bases unmatched. In DNA, the CDR3 is TGTGCCAGCAGCCGGGACTACCAAAGCTCCTACGAGCAGTACTTC. The encoded protein is CASSRDYQSSYEQYF.

The chain combines TRBV5-1 with TRBJ2-7, with TRBD1 identical over 7 bases. Trimming at V came to 0 bases and at J to 4 bases, leaving 4 bases not matched to a gene. From germline, CDR1 is SGHRS and CDR2 YFSETQ. The CDR3 consists of 14 residues. The CDR3 DNA is TGCGCCAGCAGCTTGGGACAGGGTAGGTACGAGCAGTACTTC. Translating it yields CASSLGQGRYEQYF.

Only a few counts were recorded for this clone. This rearrangement joins TRBV5-1 to TRBJ2-3; TRBD1 matches 9 bases. In germline, CDR1 is SGHRS, CDR2 YFSETQ. With 3 bases clipped from V and 2 bases from J, the junction kept 7 bases outside the gene matches. The CDR3 has 16 residues. The DNA for the CDR3 is TGCGCCAGCAGCTCCGGACAGGGGAGGGACACAGATACGCAGTATTTT. This encodes CASSSGQGRDTDTQYF.

V usage is TRBV19 and J usage is TRBJ2-3; tentative D call: TRBD1 (6 bases). This CDR3 is built from 15 residues. In germline, CDR1 is LNHDA, CDR2 SQIVND (reference sequence). V dropped 7 bases and J dropped 2 bases, with 16 bases sitting between them. DNA for the CDR3: TGTGCCAGTAAAAAAACAGGGATTTTCACAGATACGCAGTATTTT. This gives the protein CASKKTGIFTDTQYF.

The chain couples TRBV11-2 to TRBJ2-5; possibly TRBD2 for D (5 bases). Near its end, the DNA agrees better with TRBJ2-7, so the J call may be wrong. The CDR3 covers 16 residues. Germline V gives CDR1 SGHAT, CDR2 FQNNGV. The CDR3 spells CASSLVRGVSSYEQYF. The CDR3 nucleotides are TGTGCCAGCAGCTTAGTACGGGGAGTCAGCTCCTACGAGCAGTACTTC.

This chain uses TRBV7-9 with TRBJ2-5, with a tentative D call TRBD2 (6 bases). Between the trimmed V and J ends, which lost 7 bases and 5 bases, there was a span of 20 bases. This CDR3 contains 15 residues. The V gene's germline CDR1 is SEHNR and CDR2 FQNEAQ (reference sequence). CDR3 bases: TGTGCCAGCACCAGTAGGACACGTGGAGGGGAGACCCAGTACTTC. As protein: CASTSRTRGGETQYF.

V is TRBV30 and J is TRBJ2-5, with a possible D match to TRBD2 (5 bases). The CDR3 consists of 12 residues. V lost 2 bases and J 2 bases, leaving 6 bases between the germline ends. The germline gives CDR1 GTSNPN, CDR2 SVGIG (reference sequence). In nucleotides, the CDR3 is TGTGCCTGGAGTAGCGGACAAGAGACCCAGTACTTC. Encoded protein: CAWSSGQETQYF.

The chain uses TRBV29-1 and TRBJ2-3; D possibly corresponds to TRBD2 (6 bases). The V and J ends lost 1 base and 2 bases respectively, with 10 bases between them. The CDR3 consists of 14 residues. The germline gives CDR1 SQVTM, CDR2 ANQGSEA. CDR3 amino acids: CSVEGGGDTDTQYF. CDR3 coding DNA: TGCAGCGTTGAAGGCGGAGGGGACACAGATACGCAGTATTTT.

This chain links TRBV21-1 with TRBJ2-1; the table calls TRBD1, which could not be checked here. TRBV21-1 is a documented pseudogene. The CDR3 runs to 17 residues. CDR3 sequence reads: CASSKRGPGSSYNEQFF. The CDR3 DNA sequence: TGTGCCAGCAGCAAAAGGGGGCCAGGGAGCTCCTACAATGAGCAGTTCTTC.

This clone showed up just a few times. The chain employs TRBV4-1 and TRBJ1-1; no definite D call. The V end was cut by 4 bases, the J end by 0 bases, with 15 bases between. CDR3 length: 16 amino acids. The germline CDR1 and CDR2 sequences are MGHRA and YSYEKL. CDR3 sequence: CASSREPVLLNTEAFF. The CDR3 DNA sequence: TGCGCCAGCAGCCGGGAGCCAGTACTCCTGAACACTGAAGCTTTCTTT.

The chain employs TRBV19 and TRBJ1-1, with a possible D match to TRBD1 (5 bases). CDR1 is LNHDA, CDR2 SQIVND, per germline (reference sequence). V lost 5 bases to trimming and J lost 3 bases, with 13 bases between them. The CDR3 has 14 amino acids. This CDR3 reads CASSRGSLHTEAFF. In DNA form, the CDR3 reads TGTGCCAGTAGTCGGGGGTCGCTTCACACTGAAGCTTTCTTT.

V and J are TRBV14 and TRBJ1-2; no reliable D call. The CDR3 loop spans 14 amino acids. Germline V gene lookup returns CDR1 SGHDN and CDR2 FVKESK. The germline V and J ends were trimmed by 1 base and 5 bases, with 11 bases remaining between them. The CDR3 region is CASSQGGGVYGYTF. The CDR3 nucleotides are TGTGCCAGCAGCCAAGGAGGAGGTGTATATGGCTACACCTTC.